One sample yielded the 12 T cell receptor beta chains listed below, sequenced in a study of tissue T cells after allogeneic stem cell transplantation. The repertoire was sequenced with immunoSEQ multiplex PCR; TCRdb's copy has only in-frame clones and lacks some. This sample has 9,000 to 10,000 clones; about 61% occur once, and the top ten carry 19%. The source was tissue from the jejunum, collected at autopsy. All receptors derive from a female donor over 55 with lung cancer.

The V gene is TRBV4-3, the J gene TRBJ2-6; no clear D. The CDR3 sequence is 17 residues long. V was trimmed by 1 base and J by 4 bases, leaving 14 bases between them. Germline assignment: CDR1 LGHNA and CDR2 YSLEER. CDR3 sequence reads: CASSQAQAQAGANVLTF. The CDR3 DNA reads as TGCGCCAGCAGCCAAGCGCAGGCCCAGGCGGGGGCCAACGTCCTGACTTTC.

V gene TRBV7-3 combines with J gene TRBJ2-5; no clear D. The CDR3 is made up of 13 amino acids. From germline, CDR1 is SGHTA and CDR2 FQGTGA. Trimming took off 4 bases at V and 5 bases at J, with 11 bases between the two ends. CDR3 in amino acids: CASSSDRWETQYF. As DNA, the CDR3 is TGTGCCAGCAGCTCAGACCGGTGGGAGACCCAGTACTTC.

The V gene is TRBV7-8, the J gene TRBJ1-5; D might be TRBD1 (6 bases). This CDR3 has 16 residues. In germline, CDR1 is SGHVS, CDR2 FQNEAQ. V was shortened by 4 bases and J by 2 bases, with 15 bases between the two germline ends. The CDR3 is CASSSNRVRGNQPQHF. The CDR3 DNA is TGTGCCAGCAGCTCAAACAGGGTTCGAGGCAATCAGCCCCAGCATTTT.

V and J are TRBV7-3 and TRBJ2-7; D remains ambiguous. CDR1 and CDR2 (germline): SGHTA, FQGTGA. This CDR3 contains 13 residues. V was trimmed by 11 bases and J by 6 bases, leaving 20 bases between them. Written as DNA, the CDR3 is TGTGCCTGCTCTGTTGGACCTACTTCCGAGCAGTACTTC. Translated, it gives CACSVGPTSEQYF.

Only a few counts were recorded for this clone. The chain recombines TRBV19 with TRBJ1-1; a weak D match, TRBD1 (6 bases). V dropped 7 bases and J dropped 5 bases, with 14 bases sitting between them. From germline, CDR1 is LNHDA and CDR2 SQIVND (reference sequence). The CDR3 length is 13 residues. CDR3 loop: CASMGRDMTEAFF. The CDR3 nucleotides are TGTGCCAGTATGGGCAGGGACATGACTGAAGCTTTCTTT.

The chain is built from TRBV19 and TRBJ1-1; maybe TRBD1 (6 bases). The CDR3 contains 13 residues. V lost 4 bases, J lost 5 bases, and 11 bases lay in between. Germline assignment: CDR1 LNHDA and CDR2 SQIVND (reference sequence). CDR3 bases: TGTGCCAGTAGTACACGGACAGTTACTGAAGCTTTCTTT. Its protein product is CASSTRTVTEAFF. The variable domain in full, with the rest retrieved from reference TRBV19 and TRBJ1-1, is DGGITQSPKYLFRKEGQNVTLSCEQNLNHDAMYWYRQDPGQGLRLIYYSQIVNDFQKGDIAEGYSVSREKKESFPLTVTSAQKNPTAFYLCASSTRTVTEAFFGQGTRLTVV.

This chain links TRBV3-1 (or the pseudogene TRBV3-2) with TRBJ2-1, with 9 nucleotides matching TRBD1. The germline CDR1 and CDR2 sequences are LGHDT and YNNKEL (reference sequence). J gave up 1 base and V 3 bases, and 10 bases lay outside the gene matches. This CDR3 region has 18 residues. The CDR3 DNA is TGTGCCAGCAGCCAGAACCGGGACAGGGTGAATTCCTACAATGAGCAGTTCTTC. This encodes CASSQNRDRVNSYNEQFF.

V and J are TRBV5-6 and TRBJ2-1, with TRBD1 matching 7 bases. The CDR3 length is 15 residues. Unmatched junction bases numbered 3, after V lost 1 base and J lost 2 bases. From germline, CDR1 is SGHDT and CDR2 YYEEEE. CDR3 loop: CASSLRGRPYNEQFF. The CDR3 bases are TGTGCCAGCAGCTTGAGGGGGCGTCCCTACAATGAGCAGTTCTTC.

The chain employs TRBV18 and TRBJ2-2, with TRBD1 as a possible D gene (5 bases). Germline CDR1 reads KGHSH; CDR2 reads LQKENI. V lost 2 bases, J lost 5 bases, and 12 bases lay in between. CDR3 size: 15 residues. CDR3 sequence reads: CASSPRQSNTGELFF. Here the CDR3 DNA reads TGTGCCAGCTCACCAAGACAGAGTAATACCGGGGAGCTGTTTTTT. Full variable domain (rest looked up from reference TRBV18 and TRBJ2-2): NAGVMQNPRHLVRRRGQEARLRCSPMKGHSHVYWYRQLPEEGLKFMVYLQKENIIDESGMPKERFSAEFPKEGPSILRIQQVVRGDSAAYFCASSPRQSNTGELFFGEGSRLTVL.

This clone was observed a handful of times. The chain links TRBV19 to TRBJ1-4; TRBD1 might be the D (6 bases). From germline, CDR1 is LNHDA and CDR2 SQIVND (reference sequence). V shed 2 bases and J shed 0 bases, with 13 bases lying between them. The CDR3 consists of 17 residues. The CDR3 is CASSISGVVATNEKLFF. In DNA form, the CDR3 reads TGTGCCAGTAGTATATCAGGGGTCGTGGCAACTAATGAAAAACTGTTTTTT.

This chain joins TRBV7-9 and TRBJ2-1; 10 bases agree with TRBD1. Losses at the gene ends were 0 bases for V and 6 bases for J; bases not matched to a gene: 5. Germline V gives CDR1 SEHNR, CDR2 FQNEAQ (reference sequence). CDR3 length: 16 amino acids. CDR3 bases: TGTGCCAGCAGCTTAGCTCGGACAGGGGGAGGCAATGAGCAGTTCTTC. Its translation is CASSLARTGGGNEQFF. Looking up the rest from reference TRBV7-9 and TRBJ2-1 gives the full variable domain: DTGVSQNPRHKITKRGQNVTFRCDPISEHNRLYWYRQTLGQGPEFLTYFQNEAQLEKSRLLSDRFSAERPKGSFSTLEIQRTEQGDSAMYLCASSLARTGGGNEQFFGPGTRLTVL.

This clone has just a few counts. The chain joins TRBV7-8 to TRBJ2-7; 13 nucleotides align to TRBD2. V trimming: 3 bases; J trimming: 6 bases; junction bases outside the gene matches: 8. The CDR3 length is 16 residues. Germline V lookup: CDR1 SGHVS, CDR2 FQNEAQ. The DNA for the CDR3 is TGTGCCAGCAGCTTGCCAACTAGCGGGAGGGCCCTCGAGCAGTACTTC. It translates to CASSLPTSGRALEQYF.